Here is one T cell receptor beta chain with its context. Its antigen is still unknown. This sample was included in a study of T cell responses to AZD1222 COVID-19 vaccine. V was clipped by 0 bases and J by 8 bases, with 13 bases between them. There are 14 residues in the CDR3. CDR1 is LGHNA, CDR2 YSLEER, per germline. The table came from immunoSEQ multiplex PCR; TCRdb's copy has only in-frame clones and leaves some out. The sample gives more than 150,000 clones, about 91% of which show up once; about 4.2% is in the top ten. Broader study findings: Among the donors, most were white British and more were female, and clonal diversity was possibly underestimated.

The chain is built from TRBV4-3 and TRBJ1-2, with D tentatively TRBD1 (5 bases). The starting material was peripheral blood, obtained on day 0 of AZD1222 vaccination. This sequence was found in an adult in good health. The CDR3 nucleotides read TGCGCCAGCAGCCAAGATGGTCTAAGGGGCGGCTACACCTTC. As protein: CASSQDGLRGGYTF.